The following is a T cell receptor beta chain sequence with its context. Its antigen is undetermined. A read error may be the cause here, since a much bigger clone is one base away. This sample was taken from a study of response to subunit inactivated influenza vaccine. Study-wide results and limits: Authors suggested seasonal influenza vaccinations each recruit few new T cells.

TCRdb re-called the RT-PCR reads with MiXCR, one entry per CDR3 protein. The sample has about 780,000 distinct CDR3 sequences; around 20% are singletons. V shed 1 base and J 3 bases; nucleotides not matched to a gene: 11. The germline gives CDR1 LGHNA, CDR2 YNFKEQ. This CDR3 contains 17 residues. This receptor was taken from a man aged 45-60 years who received an inactivated influenza vaccine. This chain connects TRBV4-2 to TRBJ2-7; 8 bases match TRBD2. Sequenced material: PBMCs from blood, taken 5 days after vaccination. The CDR3, as DNA: TGTGCCAGCAGCCAAGGGCTGGGCGGGGGGTTCCGCTACGAGCAGTACTTC. Amino acid sequence: CASSQGLGGGFRYEQYF.